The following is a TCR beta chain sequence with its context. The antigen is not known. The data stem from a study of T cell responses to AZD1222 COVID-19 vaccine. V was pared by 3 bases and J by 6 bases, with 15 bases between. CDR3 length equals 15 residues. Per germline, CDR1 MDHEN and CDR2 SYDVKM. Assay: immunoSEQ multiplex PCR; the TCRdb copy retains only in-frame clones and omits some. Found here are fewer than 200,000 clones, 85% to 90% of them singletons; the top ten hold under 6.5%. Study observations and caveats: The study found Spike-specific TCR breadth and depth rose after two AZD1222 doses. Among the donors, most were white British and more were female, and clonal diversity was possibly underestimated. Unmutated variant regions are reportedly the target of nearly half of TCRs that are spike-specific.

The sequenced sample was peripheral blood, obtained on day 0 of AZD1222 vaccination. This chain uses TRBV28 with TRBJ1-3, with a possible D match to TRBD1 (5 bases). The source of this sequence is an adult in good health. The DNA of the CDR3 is TGTGCCAGCAGTTTTCGGTTGGGGACGTCAAACACCATATATTTT. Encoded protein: CASSFRLGTSNTIYF.